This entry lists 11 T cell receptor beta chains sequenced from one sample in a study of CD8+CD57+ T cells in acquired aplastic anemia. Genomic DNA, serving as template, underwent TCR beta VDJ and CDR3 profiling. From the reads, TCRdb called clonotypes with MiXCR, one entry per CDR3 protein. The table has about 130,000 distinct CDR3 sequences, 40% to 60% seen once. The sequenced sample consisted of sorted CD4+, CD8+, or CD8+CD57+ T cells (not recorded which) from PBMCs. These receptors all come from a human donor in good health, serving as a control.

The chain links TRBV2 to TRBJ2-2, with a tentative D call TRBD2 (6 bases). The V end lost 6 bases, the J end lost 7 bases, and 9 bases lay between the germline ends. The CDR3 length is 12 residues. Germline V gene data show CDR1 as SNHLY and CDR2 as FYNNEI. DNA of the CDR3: TGTGCCAGCAGGACGGGAGTCGGGGAGCTGTTTTTT. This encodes CASRTGVGELFF.

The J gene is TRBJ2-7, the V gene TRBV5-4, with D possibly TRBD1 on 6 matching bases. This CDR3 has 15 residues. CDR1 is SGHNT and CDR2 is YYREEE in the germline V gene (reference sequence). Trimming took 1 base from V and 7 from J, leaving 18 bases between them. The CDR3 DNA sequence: TGTGCCAGCAGCTTGTACAGTCAGGGGAAGGGGGAGCAGTACTTC. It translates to CASSLYSQGKGEQYF. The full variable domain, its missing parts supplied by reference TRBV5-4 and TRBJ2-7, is ETGVTQSPTHLIKTRGQQVTLRCSSQSGHNTVSWYQQALGQGPQFIFQYYREEENGRGNFPPRFSGLQFPNYSSELNVNALELDDSALYLCASSLYSQGKGEQYFGPGTRLTVT.

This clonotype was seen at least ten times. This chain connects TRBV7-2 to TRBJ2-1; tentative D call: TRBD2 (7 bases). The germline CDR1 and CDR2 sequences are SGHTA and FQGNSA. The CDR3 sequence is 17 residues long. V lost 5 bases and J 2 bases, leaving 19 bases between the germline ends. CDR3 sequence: CASSPRGGGNTYNEQFF. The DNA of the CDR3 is TGTGCCAGCAGCCCGAGGGGAGGGGGAAACACCTACAATGAGCAGTTCTTC.

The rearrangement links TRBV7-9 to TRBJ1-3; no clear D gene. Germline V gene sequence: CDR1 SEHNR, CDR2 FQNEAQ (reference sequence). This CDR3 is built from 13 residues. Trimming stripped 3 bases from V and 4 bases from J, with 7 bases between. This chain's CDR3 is CASSLLQGNTIYF. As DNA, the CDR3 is TGTGCCAGCAGCTTGTTACAGGGAAACACCATATATTTT.

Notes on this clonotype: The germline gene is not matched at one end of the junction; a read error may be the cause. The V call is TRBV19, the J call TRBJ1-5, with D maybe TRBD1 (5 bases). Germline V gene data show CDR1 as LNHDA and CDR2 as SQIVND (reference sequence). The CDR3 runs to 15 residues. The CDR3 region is CASSVEGRPGQPQHF. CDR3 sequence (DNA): TGTGCCAGTAGTGTAGAGGGGCGCCCGGGTCAGCCCCAGCATTTT.

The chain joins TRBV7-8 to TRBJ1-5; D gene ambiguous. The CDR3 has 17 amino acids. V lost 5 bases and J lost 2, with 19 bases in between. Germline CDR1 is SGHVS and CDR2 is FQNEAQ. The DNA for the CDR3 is TGTGCCAGCAGCATTGCCGATGGAGGAGGCGGCAATCAGCCCCAGCATTTT. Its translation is CASSIADGGGGNQPQHF.

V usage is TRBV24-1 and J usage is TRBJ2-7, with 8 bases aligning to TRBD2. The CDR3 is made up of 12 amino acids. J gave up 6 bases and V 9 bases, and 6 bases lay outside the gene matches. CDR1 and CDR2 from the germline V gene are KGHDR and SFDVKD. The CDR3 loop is CATSSGTSEQYF. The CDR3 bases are TGTGCCACCTCGAGCGGGACTAGCGAGCAGTACTTC.

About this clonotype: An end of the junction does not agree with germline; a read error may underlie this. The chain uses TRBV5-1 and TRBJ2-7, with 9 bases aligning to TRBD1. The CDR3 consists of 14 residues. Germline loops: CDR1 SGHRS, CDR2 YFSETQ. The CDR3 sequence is CASSLGQGRGEQYF. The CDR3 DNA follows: TGTGCCAGCAGCCTAGGACAGGGGCGAGGCGAGCAGTACTTC.

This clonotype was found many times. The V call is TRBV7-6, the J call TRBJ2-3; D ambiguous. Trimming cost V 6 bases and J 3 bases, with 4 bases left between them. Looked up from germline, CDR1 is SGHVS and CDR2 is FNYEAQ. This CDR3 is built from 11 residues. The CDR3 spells CASSVTDTQYF. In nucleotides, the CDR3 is TGTGCCAGCAGTGTTACAGATACGCAGTATTTT.

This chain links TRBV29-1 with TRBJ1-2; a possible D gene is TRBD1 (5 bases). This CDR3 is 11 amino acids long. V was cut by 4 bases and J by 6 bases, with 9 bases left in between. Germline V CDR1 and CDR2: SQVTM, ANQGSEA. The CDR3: CSVGTPHGYTF. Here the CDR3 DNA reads TGCAGCGTTGGGACACCTCATGGCTACACCTTC.

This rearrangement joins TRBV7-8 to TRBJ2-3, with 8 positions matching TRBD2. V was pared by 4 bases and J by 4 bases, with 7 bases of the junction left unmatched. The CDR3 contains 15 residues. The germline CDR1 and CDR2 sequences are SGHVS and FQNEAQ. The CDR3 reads CASSSRTSKADTQYF. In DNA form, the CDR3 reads TGTGCCAGCAGCTCTCGGACTAGCAAGGCAGATACGCAGTATTTT.